The 10 T cell receptor beta chains below come from one sample, sequenced in a study of cytomegalovirus exposure and HLA in healthy donors. Amplification used 60 Vbeta primers and 13 Jbeta primers. The assay was immunoSEQ multiplex PCR, and TCRdb's table has in-frame clones only and misses some. The sample lists about 190,000 clones; 60% to 85% were seen once. The specimen sequenced was PBMCs. These receptor sequences come from a woman younger than 30 in good health and CMV-seronegative.

This clone appeared a few times. CDR3 sequence reads: CASSVVSGERADTQYF. The CDR3 coding sequence is TGTGCCAGCAGCGTAGTTTCGGGGGAGAGGGCAGATACGCAGTATTTT. The rearrangement links TRBV9 to TRBJ2-3; tentative D call: TRBD2 (6 bases). CDR3 length: 16 amino acids. The V gene lost 0 bases and the J gene lost 4 bases, with 15 bases spanning the gap. Germline V gene sequence: CDR1 SGDLS, CDR2 YYNGEE.

To note about this clone: Other DNA variants within this sample encode the same CDR3. The chain employs TRBV2 and TRBJ1-2; TRBD1 matches at 9 bases. The trim removed 8 bases at V and 3 bases at J, leaving 4 bases unmatched. CDR1 is SNHLY and CDR2 is FYNNEI in the germline V gene. The CDR3 covers 13 residues. CDR3 protein: CASSGQGDYGYTF. The CDR3 DNA reads as TGTGCCAGCTCGGGACAGGGAGACTATGGCTACACCTTC.

A note on this clone: Other nucleotide sequences from this sample produce the same CDR3. The V gene is TRBV9, the J gene TRBJ1-1; 7 bases are a match to TRBD1. V gave up 4 bases and J gave up 4 bases; unmatched junction bases: 4. Germline values: CDR1 SGDLS, CDR2 YYNGEE. CDR3 length equals 13 residues. This chain's CDR3 is CASSPGGGTEAFF. In nucleotides, the CDR3 is TGTGCCAGCAGCCCAGGGGGAGGCACTGAAGCTTTCTTT. The variable domain in full, completed from reference TRBV9 and TRBJ1-1, reads DSGVTQTPKHLITATGQRVTLRCSPRSGDLSVYWYQQSLDQGLQFLIQYYNGEERAKGNILERFSAQQFPDLHSELNLSSLELGDSALYFCASSPGGGTEAFFGQGTRLTVV.

The chain carries TRBV4-1 and TRBJ1-1, with a weak D call TRBD1 (5 bases). V was trimmed by 1 base and J by 3 bases, leaving 15 bases between them. This CDR3 region has 16 residues. CDR1 is MGHRA, CDR2 YSYEKL, per germline. CDR3 nucleotide sequence: TGCGCCAGCAGCCAAGGGGACTGGTCGGGGGACACTGAAGCTTTCTTT. It yields the protein CASSQGDWSGDTEAFF.

V usage is TRBV27 and J usage is TRBJ1-2; D gene uncertain. Trimming removed 6 bases at V and 7 bases at J, with 18 bases between. Germline CDR1 reads MNHEY; CDR2 reads SMNVEV (reference sequence). The CDR3 runs to 14 residues. The CDR3 bases are TGTGCCAGCAGGCCCCGACAAGTACACGGTGGCTACACCTTC. Amino acids: CASRPRQVHGGYTF.

About this clone: One end of the junction does not line up with germline, which may come from a read error. The J gene is TRBJ2-1, the V gene TRBV4-1; D uncertain. This CDR3 is 13 amino acids long. Germline CDR1 is MGHRA and CDR2 is YSYEKL. The CDR3 DNA follows: TGCGCCACCAGCGTTTCGAGCTCGAGTGAGCAGTTCTTC. It is translated as CATSVSSSSEQFF.

This clone was recorded once. V gene TRBV7-3 combines with J gene TRBJ2-2, with TRBD2 matching 7 bases. Germline CDR1 SGHTA, CDR2 FQGTGA. There are 16 residues in the CDR3. V lost 6 bases to trimming and J lost 0 bases; unmatched junction nucleotides: 7. As DNA, the CDR3 is TGTGCCAGCAGTCGAACGGGGGGTCCGAACACCGGGGAGCTGTTTTTT. Its protein is CASSRTGGPNTGELFF. The full variable domain, in which reference TRBV7-3 and TRBJ2-2 provide the parts outside the CDR3, is GAGVSQTPSNKVTEKGKYVELRCDPISGHTALYWYRQSLGQGPEFLIYFQGTGAADDSGLPNDRFFAVRPEGSVSTLKIQRTERGDSAVYLCASSRTGGPNTGELFFGEGSRLTVL.

The V call is TRBV28, the J call TRBJ1-4; 9 nucleotides agree with TRBD1. The CDR3 is 15 residues long. Germline V lookup: CDR1 MDHEN, CDR2 SYDVKM. V lost 6 bases and J lost 4; bases outside the gene matches: 6. The CDR3 spells CASSSTGQGNEKLFF. The CDR3 DNA is TGTGCCAGCAGCTCGACGGGACAGGGTAATGAAAAACTGTTTTTT. Based on the CDR3 plus reference TRBV28 and TRBJ1-4, the full variable domain is DVKVTQSSRYLVKRTGEKVFLECVQDMDHENMFWYRQDPGLGLRLIYFSYDVKMKEKGDIPEGYSVSREKKERFSLILESASTNQTSMYLCASSSTGQGNEKLFFGSGTQLSVL.

The genes are TRBV6-5 and TRBJ2-2; 8 bases line up with TRBD2. With 0 bases clipped from V and 9 bases from J, the junction kept 6 bases outside the gene matches. Germline CDR1 and CDR2: MNHEY and SVGAGI. The CDR3 is made up of 15 amino acids. CDR3 sequence reads: CASSYSGTSGRELFF. In nucleotides, the CDR3 is TGTGCCAGCAGTTACTCAGGGACTAGTGGGAGGGAGCTGTTTTTT.

As to this clone: A read error may account for a junction end that differs from germline. This rearrangement joins TRBV6-6 to TRBJ1-1; TRBD1 matches at 9 bases. Germline V CDR1 and CDR2: MNHNY, SVGAGI (reference sequence). The CDR3 has 15 residues. Here the CDR3 reads CASIPGQGFITEASF. CDR3 DNA: TGTGCCAGCATTCCGGGACAGGGCTTTATTACTGAAGCTTCCTTT.